This entry lists 31 T cell receptor beta chains sequenced from one sample in a study of T-cell memory formation after mild COVID-19. TCRdb redid the calling of the 5' RACE reads with MiXCR, one entry per CDR3 protein. The table shows approximately 180,000 distinct CDR3 sequences, with about a sixth occurring only once. The sequencing input was PBMCs or a T cell subset sorted from them (not recorded which). Source of these receptors: an adult woman who had mild COVID-19 (a few samples of this study predate the infection). Cell type and time point are not known.

This clonotype was seen a few times. The chain carries TRBV23-1 and TRBJ2-7; no clear D gene. TRBV23-1 is designated an ORF whose function remains uncertain. V lost 6 bases and J lost 1, with 13 bases in between. CDR3 size: 14 residues. The CDR3 DNA is TGCGCCAGCAGCCCAAGAGCTACATCCTACGAGCAGTACTTC. Translation gives CASSPRATSYEQYF.

The CDR3: CATSRGGGAPYEQYF. The CDR3 bases are TGTGCCACCAGCAGAGGTGGGGGGGCCCCCTACGAGCAGTACTTC. The genes are TRBV15 and TRBJ2-7; possibly TRBD2 for D (7 bases). The CDR3 consists of 15 residues. From germline, CDR1 is LNHNV and CDR2 YYDKDF (reference sequence). Trimming pared 1 base from V and 2 bases from J, leaving 12 bases between.

The gene calls are TRBV6-5 and TRBJ1-5; no clear D gene. The CDR3 loop spans 15 amino acids. CDR1 and CDR2 from the germline V gene are MNHEY and SVGAGI. V lost 2 bases and J 0 bases, leaving 8 bases between the germline ends. CDR3 coding DNA: TGTGCCAGCAGTTACCGGGGAGGTAGCAATCAGCCCCAGCATTTT. It codes for CASSYRGGSNQPQHF.

The chain joins TRBV6-6 to TRBJ2-2; tentative D call: TRBD2 (5 bases). CDR1 MNHNY and CDR2 SVGAGI come from the germline V gene (reference sequence). The V and J ends lost 5 bases and 6 bases respectively, with 10 bases between them. This CDR3 has 13 amino acids. In DNA, the CDR3 is TGTGCCAGCAGTCCCCCCGGGGCCGGGGAGCTGTTTTTT. This gives the protein CASSPPGAGELFF.

This clonotype was detected only a few times. The V call is TRBV6-2 or TRBV6-3, the J call TRBJ2-7; 8 nucleotides align to TRBD2. The length of the CDR3 is 15 residues. The V gene's germline CDR1 is MNHEY and CDR2 SVGEGT. The ends lost 6 bases at V and 3 bases at J; junction bases unmatched: 10. CDR3 sequence: CASSHQLAAGYEQYF. DNA of the CDR3: TGTGCCAGCAGCCATCAACTAGCGGCAGGCTACGAGCAGTACTTC.

This clonotype showed up just a few times. The chain is built from TRBV12-3 or TRBV12-4 and TRBJ2-2; the match to TRBD2 covers 7 bases. The J segment lost 9 bases and the V segment lost 3 bases, leaving 7 bases of the junction unmatched. This CDR3 is built from 14 residues. The CDR3 is CASSLASGRRELFF. CDR3 nucleotide sequence: TGTGCCAGCAGTTTGGCTAGCGGACGCCGGGAGCTGTTTTTT.

This chain uses TRBV29-1 with TRBJ2-7; 7 nucleotides line up with TRBD2. Losses at the gene ends were 3 bases for V and 6 bases for J; bases not matched to a gene: 11. Per germline, CDR1 SQVTM and CDR2 ANQGSEA. The CDR3 consists of 14 residues. CDR3 DNA: TGCAGCGTTGATGGTGGGGAGGGATTGGGCGAGCAGTACTTC. As protein: CSVDGGEGLGEQYF.

The chain is built from TRBV12-3 or TRBV12-4 and TRBJ1-2; the D gene is possibly TRBD1 (5 bases). The CDR3 covers 12 residues. Trimming took 4 bases from V and 8 from J, leaving 11 bases between them. CDR3 residues: CASSSRVGGYTF. DNA for the CDR3: TGTGCCAGCAGTTCCAGGGTGGGGGGCTACACCTTC.

This chain uses TRBV30 with TRBJ2-7; 12 bases align to TRBD2. The V segment lost 8 bases and the J segment 7 bases; nucleotides outside the gene matches: 6. Per germline, CDR1 GTSNPN and CDR2 SVGIG (reference sequence). This CDR3 has 12 amino acids. The CDR3 DNA reads as TGTGCCCTCGGGACTAGCGGGCTAGAGCAGTACTTC. Protein sequence: CALGTSGLEQYF.

This rearrangement joins TRBV5-4 to TRBJ1-2; a possible D gene is TRBD1 (6 bases). Between the trimmed V and J ends, which lost 5 bases and 8 bases, there was a span of 16 bases. CDR3 length equals 13 residues. Germline V gives CDR1 SGHNT, CDR2 YYREEE (reference sequence). Here the CDR3 DNA reads TGTGCCAGCAGTTCCGGGACACAAAAGGGCTACACCTTC. The encoded protein is CASSSGTQKGYTF.

This clonotype was picked up a small number of times. The CDR3 loop is CSASIGRAQPQHF. The CDR3, as DNA: TGCAGTGCTAGTATCGGGAGGGCTCAGCCCCAGCATTTT. This chain uses TRBV20-1 with TRBJ1-5; D not resolved. Germline V gene lookup returns CDR1 DFQATT and CDR2 SNEGSKA (reference sequence). The CDR3 runs to 13 residues. Trimming removed 3 bases from V and 6 bases from J, with 12 bases in between.

This clonotype was observed a handful of times. This sequence joins TRBV6-2 or TRBV6-3 and TRBJ2-7, with 9 bases fitting TRBD2. The junction had 9 bases not matched to a gene; V was cut back by 6 bases and J by 3 bases. The CDR3 contains 15 residues. Per germline, CDR1 MNHEY and CDR2 SVGEGT. The chain's CDR3 is CASRESGGNIYEQYF. In nucleotides, the CDR3 is TGTGCCAGCAGGGAAAGCGGGGGGAATATCTACGAGCAGTACTTC.

This clonotype has just a few counts. The J gene is TRBJ2-3, the V gene TRBV10-3, with D perhaps TRBD1 (6 bases). Looked up from germline, CDR1 is ENHRY and CDR2 is SYGVKD. The CDR3 is 17 amino acids. Trimming cost V 0 bases and J 6 bases, with 19 bases left between them. CDR3 sequence (DNA): TGTGCCATCAGTGAGTCGATTGGGACACCCCGTCTCGATACGCAGTATTTT. Protein product: CAISESIGTPRLDTQYF.

This clonotype was seen many times. V and J are TRBV4-2 and TRBJ2-3, with D perhaps matching TRBD1 (5 bases). V lost 6 bases to trimming and J lost 2 bases, with 15 bases between them. Germline loops: CDR1 LGHNA, CDR2 YNFKEQ. This CDR3 contains 15 residues. The CDR3 nucleotides read TGTGCCAGCAGGGACCAGGGCGGATTCACAGATACGCAGTATTTT. It yields the protein CASRDQGGFTDTQYF.

This clonotype has more than one count but fewer than ten. This chain joins TRBV12-3 or TRBV12-4 and TRBJ2-3; D perhaps matches TRBD1 (5 bases). This CDR3 has 13 amino acids. Trimming shortened V by 6 bases and J by 3 bases, and 10 bases separated the two germline ends. CDR3 bases: TGTGCCAGCAGGGATGACAGAACAGATACGCAGTATTTT. Encoded protein: CASRDDRTDTQYF.

This clonotype was seen only a few times. The V and J genes are TRBV28 and TRBJ1-1; D remains unclear. The CDR3 loop spans 12 amino acids. Trimming took 5 bases from V and 6 from J, leaving 10 bases between them. In germline, CDR1 is MDHEN, CDR2 SYDVKM. CDR3 in DNA: TGTGCCAGCAGTGATGCCGGGTCTGAAGCTTTCTTT. Its translation is CASSDAGSEAFF. Based on the CDR3 plus reference TRBV28 and TRBJ1-1, the full variable domain is DVKVTQSSRYLVKRTGEKVFLECVQDMDHENMFWYRQDPGLGLRLIYFSYDVKMKEKGDIPEGYSVSREKKERFSLILESASTNQTSMYLCASSDAGSEAFFGQGTRLTVV.

The chain has TRBV2 and TRBJ1-4; D ambiguous. The CDR3 runs 14 residues. The V end lost 8 bases, the J end lost 8 bases, and 18 bases lay between the germline ends. Germline CDR1 SNHLY, CDR2 FYNNEI. The CDR3 sequence is CASGRLRSREKLFF. CDR3 DNA: TGTGCCAGCGGGAGACTCCGTTCGCGAGAAAAACTGTTTTTT. Together with reference TRBV2 and TRBJ1-4, the CDR3 gives the full variable domain: EPEVTQTPSHQVTQMGQEVILRCVPISNHLYFYWYRQILGQKVEFLVSFYNNEISEKSEIFDDQFSVERPDGSNFTLKIRSTKLEDSAMYFCASGRLRSREKLFFGSGTQLSVL.

This chain uses TRBV6-5 with TRBJ2-7, with 8 positions matching TRBD1. CDR3 length equals 15 residues. The ends lost 11 bases at V and 1 base at J; junction bases unmatched: 13. CDR1 MNHEY and CDR2 SVGAGI come from the germline V gene. The CDR3 nucleotides are TGTGCCGCCCAAGGGCAGGGGGCAAATTCCTACGAGCAGTACTTC. Its translation: CAAQGQGANSYEQYF.

This clonotype was recorded a few times. The rearrangement joins TRBV20-1 to TRBJ2-5; D is unclear. The CDR3 contains 14 residues. CDR1 is DFQATT, CDR2 SNEGSKA, per germline (reference sequence). Trimming cost V 2 bases and J 2 bases, with 12 bases left between them. The CDR3: CSARPALKQETQYF. Here the CDR3 DNA reads TGCAGTGCTAGACCTGCCCTGAAACAAGAGACCCAGTACTTC.

The genes are TRBV12-3 or TRBV12-4 and TRBJ2-2; D is ambiguous. Trimming took off 7 bases at V and 6 bases at J, with 15 bases between the two ends. CDR3 length: 14 residues. The CDR3: CASIPARPSGELFF. CDR3 in DNA: TGTGCCAGCATCCCCGCCCGGCCGTCCGGGGAGCTGTTTTTT.

The sample holds a few counts of this clonotype. The chain employs TRBV7-2 and TRBJ2-7, with 7 bases aligning to TRBD1. V lost 5 bases and J lost 2; bases outside the gene matches: 6. Germline V lookup: CDR1 SGHTA, CDR2 FQGNSA. This CDR3 has 14 residues. The CDR3 DNA is TGTGCCAGCAGCACTAACAGGGGACCCTACGAGCAGTACTTC. Translating it yields CASSTNRGPYEQYF.

This clonotype was counted between two and nine times. This chain links TRBV2 with TRBJ2-3; either TRBD1 or TRBD2 may supply D (5 bases each). The CDR3 loop spans 15 amino acids. Germline V gene data show CDR1 as SNHLY and CDR2 as FYNNEI. With 8 bases removed from V and 0 bases from J, the gap between germline ends came to 15 bases. The CDR3 DNA follows: TGTGCCAGCGGGGGACGCTACACTAGCACAGATACGCAGTATTTT. This encodes CASGGRYTSTDTQYF.

This clonotype was observed many times. The chain combines TRBV5-6 with TRBJ1-1, with D possibly matching TRBD1 (5 bases). CDR3 length: 16 residues. CDR1 SGHDT and CDR2 YYEEEE come from the germline V gene. V was pared by 0 bases and J by 6 bases, with 18 bases between. CDR3 residues: CASSLEGYGTPAEAFF. The CDR3 DNA reads as TGTGCCAGCAGCTTGGAAGGGTACGGGACGCCGGCTGAAGCTTTCTTT.

The chain is built from TRBV6-5 and TRBJ2-7, with 7 bases identical to TRBD2. After removal of 7 bases from V and 2 bases from J, the junction contained 8 bases not matched to a gene. CDR1 and CDR2 from the germline V gene are MNHEY and SVGAGI. The CDR3 is 14 amino acids. The CDR3 sequence: CASKGTTAPYEQYF. CDR3 DNA sequence: TGTGCCAGCAAGGGGACTACGGCTCCCTACGAGCAGTACTTC.

The sample holds a few counts of this clonotype. The rearrangement uses TRBV12-3 or TRBV12-4 and TRBJ2-7; no clear D gene. With 7 bases removed from V and 3 bases from J, the gap between germline ends came to 13 bases. The CDR3 length is 13 residues. The CDR3 region is CASTHGLGYEQYF. CDR3 DNA sequence: TGTGCCAGCACCCACGGTTTAGGCTACGAGCAGTACTTC.

The chain's CDR3 is CASSPNVEYTQYF. The CDR3 region has the DNA TGTGCCAGCAGCCCAAATGTAGAGTATACGCAGTATTTT. V is TRBV7-3 and J is TRBJ2-3; unclear D gene. Trimming took 5 bases from V and 7 from J, leaving 13 bases between them. Germline CDR1 reads SGHTA; CDR2 reads FQGTGA. CDR3 size: 13 residues.

This clonotype came up many times. Germline and junction disagree at one end, which may indicate a read error. The rearrangement joins TRBV12-3 or TRBV12-4 to TRBJ2-7; no definite D call. This CDR3 region has 14 residues. The CDR3 nucleotides are TGTGCCAGCAGGGAAGCGAGCAGCTCCTTCGAGCAGTACTTC. Protein: CASREASSSFEQYF.

This clonotype was seen more than once but under ten times. The V gene is TRBV6-2 or TRBV6-3, the J gene TRBJ2-1; D perhaps matches TRBD2 (6 bases). This CDR3 region has 15 residues. V lost 6 bases and J 4 bases, leaving 16 bases between the germline ends. Germline CDR1 reads MNHEY; CDR2 reads SVGEGT. The CDR3 protein is CASRPGTSGYNEQFF. CDR3 bases: TGTGCCAGCAGACCCGGGACTTCGGGGTACAATGAGCAGTTCTTC.

The chain recombines TRBV20-1 with TRBJ1-6; D uncertain. There are 16 residues in the CDR3. The germline gives CDR1 DFQATT, CDR2 SNEGSKA (reference sequence). V was clipped by 2 bases and J by 6 bases, with 17 bases between them. The chain's CDR3 is CSARPSGRRLNSPLHF. For the CDR3, the DNA is TGCAGTGCTAGACCGTCTGGGCGGCGGCTTAATTCACCCCTCCACTTT.

There are a few counts of this clonotype. The V and J genes are TRBV2 and TRBJ2-7, with D perhaps being TRBD1 or TRBD2 (6 bases each). CDR1 SNHLY and CDR2 FYNNEI come from the germline V gene. Trimming pared 8 bases from V and 5 bases from J, leaving 13 bases between. The CDR3 is made up of 12 amino acids. The chain's CDR3 is CASSTEGDEQYF. CDR3 bases: TGTGCCAGCTCCACGGAGGGGGACGAGCAGTACTTC.

This clonotype was seen many times. The CDR3 spells CASARLNSNQPQHF. The CDR3 region has the DNA TGTGCCAGCGCCAGACTGAATAGCAATCAGCCCCAGCATTTT. The genes are TRBV2 and TRBJ1-5; no clear D. Germline V gives CDR1 SNHLY, CDR2 FYNNEI. Trimming removed 8 bases at V and 0 bases at J, with 11 bases between. This CDR3 region has 14 residues. The variable domain in full, with the rest retrieved from reference TRBV2 and TRBJ1-5, is EPEVTQTPSHQVTQMGQEVILRCVPISNHLYFYWYRQILGQKVEFLVSFYNNEISEKSEIFDDQFSVERPDGSNFTLKIRSTKLEDSAMYFCASARLNSNQPQHFGDGTRLSIL.